This is a list of T cell receptor beta chains from one sample in a study of early T cells in non-severe SARS-CoV-2 infection. MiXCR, applied by TCRdb to the 5' RACE reads, yields one record per CDR3 protein. The sample holds around 82,000 distinct CDR3 sequences, about 11% seen once. The sequenced sample was whole blood. Every receptor here comes from an adult who was a healthcare worker with PCR-confirmed SARS-CoV-2 infection or an uninfected control (not recorded which). The CDR3 runs from the conserved cysteine through the conserved F or W. D genes are given only for firm matches. The size of a clone is reported for some rows only, either as once, few or many, or as a class for expanded clones.

J gene | clone size | D gene | V gene | CDR3 protein | CDR3 DNA
TRBJ2-7 | NA | NA | TRBV6-5 | CASATTYEQYF | TGTGCCAGCGCAACAACCTACGAGCAGTACTTC
TRBJ1-2 | NA | TRBD1 | TRBV12-3/TRBV12-4 | CASSLAGQGAAGYTF | TGTGCCAGCAGTTTAGCGGGGCAGGGGGCCGCTGGCTACACCTTC
TRBJ2-6 | many | NA | TRBV18 | CASSPAPPGNAGANVLTF | TGTGCCAGCTCACCAGCTCCTCCAGGGAATGCTGGGGCCAACGTCCTGACTTTC
TRBJ1-1 | NA | NA | TRBV7-2 | CASPRAGGIGTEAFF | TGTGCCAGCCCCAGGGCGGGGGGAATCGGCACTGAAGCTTTCTTT
TRBJ1-2 | few | NA | TRBV4-1 | CASSQIGLNGYTF | TGCGCCAGCAGCCAAATCGGGCTTAATGGCTACACCTTC
TRBJ1-1 | NA | NA | TRBV7-9 | CASSPRTEAFF | TGTGCCAGCAGCCCTAGAACTGAAGCTTTCTTT
TRBJ2-1 | many | NA | TRBV19 | CASSGGSYNEQFF | TGTGCCAGTAGCGGGGGCTCCTACAATGAGCAGTTCTTC
TRBJ1-2 | many | NA | TRBV6-6 | CASSYSPGGDYGYTF | TGTGCCAGCAGTTACTCACCCGGGGGTGATTATGGCTACACCTTC
TRBJ2-1 | NA | NA | TRBV7-8 | CASSPLATTKPHNEQFF | TGTGCCAGCAGCCCTCTCGCCACGACAAAGCCCCACAATGAGCAGTTCTTC
TRBJ1-4 | few | TRBD1 | TRBV5-6 | CASSLDAGGDEKLFF | TGTGCCAGCAGCTTGGATGCAGGGGGCGATGAAAAACTGTTTTTT
TRBJ2-1 | many | NA | TRBV7-6 | CASSLRLAPDSYNEQFF | TGTGCCAGCAGCTTAAGGCTAGCCCCCGACTCCTACAATGAGCAGTTCTTC
TRBJ2-2 | few | NA | TRBV7-2 | CASSLGAGSNTGELFF | TGTGCCAGCAGCCTGGGTGCGGGTAGCAACACCGGGGAGCTGTTTTTT
TRBJ1-5 | many | NA | TRBV27 | CASSSSLDRNQPQHF | TGTGCCAGCAGCTCCTCGTTGGATCGCAATCAGCCCCAGCATTTT
TRBJ1-1 | many | NA | TRBV3-1 | CASSQGTRTEAFF | TGTGCCAGCAGCCAAGGGACAAGAACTGAAGCTTTCTTT
TRBJ2-5 | many | NA | TRBV7-2 | CASSRGAAETQYF | TGTGCCAGCAGCCGGGGGGCCGCGGAGACCCAGTACTTC
TRBJ2-5 | few | NA | TRBV7-9 | CASSLGSQYGETQYF | TGTGCCAGCAGCTTAGGATCCCAATATGGTGAGACCCAGTACTTC
TRBJ2-3 | few | NA | TRBV7-9 | CASRTGATDTQYF | TGTGCCAGCAGAACCGGGGCCACAGATACGCAGTATTTT
TRBJ1-6 | NA | TRBD1 | TRBV12-3/TRBV12-4 | CASSTRQGHNSPLHF | TGTGCCAGCAGTACTCGACAGGGGCATAATTCACCCCTCCACTTT
TRBJ2-7 | many | TRBD2 | TRBV20-1 | CSARVGLDYYEQYF | TGCAGTGCTAGAGTGGGACTAGATTACTACGAGCAGTACTTC
TRBJ1-1 | NA | NA | TRBV3-1 | CASSQDYRIGTEAFF | TGTGCCAGCAGCCAAGACTACAGGATCGGAACTGAAGCTTTCTTT
TRBJ2-3 | NA | NA | TRBV6-1 | CASSRWGSTDTQYF | TGTGCCAGCAGTCGGTGGGGTAGCACAGATACGCAGTATTTT
TRBJ1-1 | many | TRBD1 | TRBV20-1 | CSARDGQVEITEAFF | TGCAGTGCTAGAGACGGACAGGTCGAGATCACTGAAGCTTTCTTT
TRBJ2-1 | many | NA | TRBV5-1 | CASSLVSGALNEQFF | TGCGCCAGCAGCTTGGTGTCAGGGGCACTGAATGAGCAGTTCTTC
TRBJ1-1 | few | NA | TRBV5-1 | CASSPDGKEAFF | TGCGCCAGCAGCCCGGACGGGAAGGAAGCTTTCTTT
TRBJ2-3 | few | NA | TRBV29-1 | CSAETRTDTQYF | TGCAGCGCTGAAACGCGCACAGATACGCAGTATTTT
TRBJ2-5 | many | TRBD2 | TRBV20-1 | CSASDQRGGQETQYF | TGCAGTGCTAGCGATCAACGGGGGGGTCAAGAGACCCAGTACTTC
TRBJ2-7 | many | TRBD1 | TRBV6-6 | CASGTGYEQYF | TGTGCCAGCGGGACAGGGTACGAGCAGTACTTC
TRBJ2-1 | few | NA | TRBV6-4 | CASSETGTLSYNEQFF | TGTGCCAGCAGTGAAACAGGGACCCTCTCCTACAATGAGCAGTTCTTC
TRBJ1-6 | NA | TRBD1 | TRBV10-2 | CASSLNRGGNSPLHF | TGCGCCAGCAGTCTAAACAGGGGAGGAAATTCACCCCTCCACTTT
TRBJ1-3 | few | NA | TRBV20-1 | CSAPHGPGNTIYF | TGCAGTGCTCCACATGGCCCTGGAAACACCATATATTTT
TRBJ2-3 | NA | NA | TRBV12-3/TRBV12-4 | CASSLRDRRGTQYF | TGTGCCAGCAGTCTCCGGGACCGCCGAGGTACGCAGTATTTT
TRBJ2-3 | many | NA | TRBV27 | CASSLGSLRDTQYF | TGTGCCAGCAGTCTCGGGAGCTTGAGGGATACGCAGTATTTT
TRBJ1-2 | many | NA | TRBV20-1 | CSARDLGTANYGYTF | TGCAGTGCTAGAGATTTGGGTACAGCTAACTATGGCTACACCTTC
TRBJ2-2 | few | NA | TRBV2 | CASSEGRVMPGELFF | TGTGCCAGCAGTGAAGGCAGGGTAATGCCCGGGGAGCTGTTTTTT
TRBJ1-5 | few | NA | TRBV12-5 | CASGLVNLASGNQPQHF | TGTGCTAGTGGTTTGGTAAATCTGGCCAGTGGCAATCAGCCCCAGCATTTT
TRBJ2-5 | many | NA | TRBV6-2/TRBV6-3 | CASSYNSEGKETQYF | TGTGCCAGCAGTTACAATAGCGAAGGGAAAGAGACCCAGTACTTC
TRBJ2-5 | NA | NA | TRBV4-1 | CASSQTPRGFGTQYF | TGCGCCAGCAGCCAAACCCCGAGGGGATTTGGGACCCAGTACTTC
TRBJ1-1 | NA | NA | TRBV2 | CATNAHEGTEAFF | TGTGCCACCAACGCCCATGAGGGCACTGAAGCTTTCTTT
TRBJ2-2 | few | NA | TRBV5-1 | CASSSTGHSTGELFF | TGCGCCAGCAGCTCGACGGGACATTCCACCGGGGAGCTGTTTTTT
TRBJ1-6 | many | TRBD1 | TRBV25-1 | CASSESPGQGDNSPLHF | TGTGCCAGCAGTGAATCGCCGGGACAGGGGGATAATTCACCCCTCCACTTT
TRBJ2-7 | few | NA | TRBV7-6 | CASSVDESSYEQYF | TGTGCCAGCAGCGTTGACGAGAGCTCCTACGAGCAGTACTTC
TRBJ1-4 | many | NA | TRBV14 | CASSQVDYEKLFF | TGTGCCAGCAGCCAAGTAGACTATGAAAAACTGTTTTTT
TRBJ1-1 | NA | NA | TRBV11-1 | CASSLIGGTEAFF | TGTGCCAGCAGCTTAATTGGGGGCACTGAAGCTTTCTTT
TRBJ2-7 | few | TRBD1 | TRBV20-1 | CSAANGQVFYEQYF | TGCAGTGCTGCCAACGGACAGGTTTTTTACGAGCAGTACTTC
TRBJ2-4 | NA | NA | TRBV4-3 | CASSQVIGQGTDKNIQYF | TGCGCCAGCAGCCAAGTTATCGGCCAAGGGACTGACAAAAACATTCAGTACTTC
TRBJ1-1 | many | NA | TRBV12-3/TRBV12-4 | CASTTQGLNTEAFF | TGTGCCAGCACTACTCAGGGGTTGAACACTGAAGCTTTCTTT
TRBJ2-3 | few | NA | TRBV29-1 | CSMRLGTDTQYF | TGCAGCATGCGACTGGGCACAGATACGCAGTATTTT
TRBJ2-1 | NA | NA | TRBV7-6 | CASSLVGADEQFF | TGTGCCAGCAGCTTAGTGGGGGCGGATGAGCAGTTCTTC
TRBJ2-3 | NA | NA | TRBV14 | CASSQAPGGTDTQYF | TGTGCCAGCAGCCAGGCTCCGGGGGGCACAGATACGCAGTATTTT
TRBJ1-2 | few | TRBD1 | TRBV12-3/TRBV12-4 | CASSFSFDSDRGLYGYTF | TGTGCCAGCAGTTTCTCCTTTGACTCGGACAGGGGACTCTATGGCTACACCTTC